This T cell receptor (beta chain) was retrieved from a study of blood T cell repertoires in COVID-19. Study-wide context: Material from acute and convalescent COVID-19 was sourced from the United States, Italy and Spain. PBMCs, B-cell-depleted T cells, or T cells were the source of the cDNA or gDNA that made up the material.

After removal of 7 bases from V and 7 bases from J, the junction contained 9 bases not matched to a gene. Germline CDR1 is SGHTA and CDR2 is FQGNSA. The CDR3 length is 14 residues. In the original analysis: Using reference gene primer amplification, nucleated cell counts were estimated. The table came from immunoSEQ multiplex PCR; TCRdb's copy has only in-frame clones and leaves some out. V, J and clone size are those of that table, while D and trimming were read from the DNA. Of about 51,000 clones in the sample, around nine tenths are singletons; the top ten hold over 1%. The chain links TRBV7-2 to TRBJ2-1, with 8 bases lining up with TRBD2. Sequencing was performed on peripheral blood. The TCR comes from a man between 60 and 75 years old with acute or convalescent COVID-19. The CDR3: CASTPAGVGNEQFF. CDR3 coding DNA: TGTGCCAGCACCCCAGCGGGAGTAGGTAATGAGCAGTTCTTC.